Listed below are T cell receptor beta chains from one sample, sequenced in a study of immune evolution from preneoplasia to lung adenocarcinoma. Repertoires were generated with immunoSEQ multiplex PCR, while TCRdb's copy carries only in-frame clones and drops some. The data hold 1,500 to 2,500 clones, with 86% observed a single time. Sequencing was performed on FFPE adjacent normal lung tissue. Receptor source: a person aged 70 to 79 with lung adenocarcinoma. CDR3s include the opening cysteine and the closing phenylalanine or tryptophan. A D gene is named only where the DNA matches it firmly. Size is omitted from some rows. Given values are once, few, many or a class for expanded clones.

V	D	size	J	CDR3	DNA
TRBV28	TRBD1	.	TRBJ2-7	CASSPLPGQLEQYF	TGTGCCAGCAGCCCCTTGCCGGGACAGCTCGAGCAGTACTTC
TRBV5-5	TRBD2	.	TRBJ2-1	CASSKLAGGHNEQFF	TGTGCCAGCAGCAAACTAGCGGGAGGACACAATGAGCAGTTCTTC
TRBV7-9	.	.	TRBJ1-1	CASSALGRLGEAFF	TGTGCCAGCAGCGCTCTAGGAAGGCTCGGTGAAGCTTTCTTT
TRBV15	TRBD2	.	TRBJ2-7	CATSSGTSYEQYF	TGTGCCACCAGCTCCGGGACTAGCTACGAGCAGTACTTC
TRBV11-2	TRBD1	few	TRBJ2-1	CASSARDRGPYNEQFF	TGTGCCAGCAGCGCTCGGGACAGGGGGCCGTACAATGAGCAGTTCTTC
TRBV5-4	.	.	TRBJ2-5	CASSSDGGKETQYF	TGTGCCAGCAGCTCCGACGGGGGAAAAGAGACCCAGTACTTC
TRBV28	.	.	TRBJ2-7	CASSDYEQYF	TGTGCCAGCAGTGACTACGAGCAGTACTTC
TRBV5-6	TRBD1	.	TRBJ1-6	CASRTGTDNSPLHF	TGTGCCAGCCGGACCGGGACAGATAATTCACCCCTCCACTTT
TRBV7-3	.	few	TRBJ2-5	CASSFLPGETQYF	TGTGCCAGCAGCTTTTTACCGGGAGAGACCCAGTACTTC
TRBV6-5	.	.	TRBJ1-5	CASSTTDQPQHF	TGTGCCAGCAGTACGACAGATCAGCCCCAGCATTTT
TRBV7-2	.	once	TRBJ2-7	CASSLNTYEQYF	TGTGCCAGCAGCCTCAATACGTACGAGCAGTACTTC
TRBV18	.	.	TRBJ1-5	CASSPPGQPQHF	TGTGCCAGCTCACCACCGGGGCAGCCCCAGCATTTT
TRBV4-2	.	.	TRBJ2-3	CASSQDPDRYGTDTQYF	TGTGCCAGCAGCCAAGATCCCGACAGATATGGCACAGATACGCAGTATTTT
TRBV6-4	.	.	TRBJ2-1	CASGSGQHNEQFF	TGTGCCAGCGGGTCGGGACAACACAATGAGCAGTTCTTC
TRBV5-1	.	.	TRBJ2-7	CASSADGRIREQYF	TGCGCCAGCAGCGCGGACGGAAGAATACGCGAGCAGTACTTC
TRBV28	.	.	TRBJ2-5	CASNPAEKETQYF	TGTGCCAGCAATCCAGCGGAGAAAGAGACCCAGTACTTC
TRBV28	TRBD1	few	TRBJ1-5	CASSRTGVWRQPQHF	TGTGCCAGCAGTCGTACAGGGGTATGGCGACAGCCCCAGCATTTT
TRBV11-1	.	.	TRBJ2-1	CASSNTNEQFF	TGTGCCAGCAGCAACACCAATGAGCAGTTCTTC
TRBV18	TRBD1	.	TRBJ1-2	CASSPPRTGTIANYGYTF	TGTGCCAGCTCACCCCCAAGGACAGGAACTATAGCTAACTATGGCTACACCTTC
TRBV2	TRBD2	.	TRBJ2-1	CASSEGGGEYNEQFF	TGTGCCAGCAGTGAAGGCGGGGGGGAATACAATGAGCAGTTCTTC
TRBV28	TRBD2	.	TRBJ2-7	CASSSLAGGSYEQYF	TGTGCCAGCAGCTCCTTAGCGGGAGGATCCTACGAGCAGTACTTC
TRBV28	TRBD2	once	TRBJ2-3	CASSFGLAGVTTDTQYF	TGTGCCAGCAGTTTTGGGCTAGCGGGAGTTACCACAGATACGCAGTATTTT
TRBV28	TRBD1	.	TRBJ2-5	CASSTRDRALQKETQYF	TGTGCCAGCAGCACCCGGGACAGGGCTCTCCAAAAAGAGACCCAGTACTTC
TRBV5-5	.	.	TRBJ2-7	CASSRQGSYEQYF	TGTGCCAGCTCCCGGCAGGGGTCCTACGAGCAGTACTTC
TRBV2	.	.	TRBJ2-7	CASGTTSVEQYF	TGTGCCAGCGGGACAACGTCCGTCGAGCAGTACTTC
TRBV20-1	.	.	TRBJ1-3	CSAPGGNTIYF	TGCAGTGCCCCCGGGGGAAACACCATATATTTT
TRBV7-3	.	.	TRBJ1-5	CASSPAGGNQPQHF	TGTGCCAGCAGCCCTGCGGGGGGCAATCAGCCCCAGCATTTT
TRBV6-5	TRBD1	.	TRBJ1-2	CASSPQTGANYGYTF	TGTGCCAGCAGTCCTCAGACAGGGGCGAACTATGGCTACACCTTC
TRBV18	TRBD1	.	TRBJ2-7	CASSPSGQGSYEQYF	TGTGCCAGCTCACCATCGGGACAGGGTTCCTACGAGCAGTACTTC
TRBV28	.	.	TRBJ2-7	CASTPTRGEQYF	TGTGCCAGCACCCCAACAAGAGGAGAGCAGTACTTC